The entry below gives a single T cell receptor beta chain sequence along with its context. This record comes from a study of blood T cell repertoires in COVID-19. Profiling relied on immunoSEQ multiplex PCR, and the TCRdb table lists in-frame clones only, not all of them. Of fewer than 250,000 clones in the sample, approximately 86% are singletons; the top ten hold around 3.1%. The germline V gene has CDR1 MGHRA and CDR2 YSYEKL. The CDR3 is made up of 14 amino acids. The germline V and J ends were trimmed by 1 base and 5 bases, with 11 bases remaining between them. Sequencing was performed on peripheral blood. The clonotype was recovered from a man between 60 and 75 years old with acute or convalescent COVID-19. V is TRBV4-1 and J is TRBJ1-2; D is ambiguous. Written as DNA, the CDR3 is TGCGCCAGCAGCCAAGTTGGGAGCAGTTATGGCTACACCTTC. Its translation: CASSQVGSSYGYTF.